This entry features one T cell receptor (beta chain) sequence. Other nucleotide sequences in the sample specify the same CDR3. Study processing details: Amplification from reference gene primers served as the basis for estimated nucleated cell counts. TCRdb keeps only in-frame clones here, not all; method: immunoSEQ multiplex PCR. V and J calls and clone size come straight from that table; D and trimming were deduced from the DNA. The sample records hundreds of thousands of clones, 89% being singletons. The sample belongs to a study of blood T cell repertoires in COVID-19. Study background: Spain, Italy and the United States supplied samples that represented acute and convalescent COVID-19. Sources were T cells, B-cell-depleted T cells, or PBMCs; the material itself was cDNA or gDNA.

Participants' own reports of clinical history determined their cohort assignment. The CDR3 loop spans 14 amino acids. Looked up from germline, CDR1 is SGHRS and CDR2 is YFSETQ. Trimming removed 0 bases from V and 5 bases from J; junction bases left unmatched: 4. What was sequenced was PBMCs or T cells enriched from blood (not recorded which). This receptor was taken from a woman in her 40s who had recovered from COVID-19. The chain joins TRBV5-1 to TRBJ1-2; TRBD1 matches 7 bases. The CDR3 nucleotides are TGCGCCAGCAGCTTGGGACAGGGAGGATATGGCTACACCTTC. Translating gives CASSLGQGGYGYTF.